This T cell receptor beta chain came from a study of shared clonotypes between healthy human individuals. Here immunoSEQ multiplex PCR was the method, and the copy in TCRdb shows in-frame clones only, minus some. The sample comprises hundreds of thousands of clones, approximately 96% of which are singletons, and more than 0.085% rests with the top ten. Looked up from germline, CDR1 is MNHEY and CDR2 is SMNVEV (reference sequence). The CDR3 runs 15 residues. Losses at the gene ends were 5 bases for V and 5 bases for J; bases not matched to a gene: 9. Naive CD8 cells lacked CD45RO and underwent positive selection for CCR7, leaving out terminally differentiated effector memory CD45RA+ cells.

The J gene is TRBJ2-7, the V gene TRBV27, with 10 nucleotides matching TRBD2. The TCR originated in a young woman in good health. The sample taken for sequencing was naive CD8+ T cells sorted from blood. The CDR3 spells CASSILAGGPNEQYF. The CDR3 bases are TGTGCCAGCAGTATATTAGCGGGAGGACCCAACGAGCAGTACTTC.